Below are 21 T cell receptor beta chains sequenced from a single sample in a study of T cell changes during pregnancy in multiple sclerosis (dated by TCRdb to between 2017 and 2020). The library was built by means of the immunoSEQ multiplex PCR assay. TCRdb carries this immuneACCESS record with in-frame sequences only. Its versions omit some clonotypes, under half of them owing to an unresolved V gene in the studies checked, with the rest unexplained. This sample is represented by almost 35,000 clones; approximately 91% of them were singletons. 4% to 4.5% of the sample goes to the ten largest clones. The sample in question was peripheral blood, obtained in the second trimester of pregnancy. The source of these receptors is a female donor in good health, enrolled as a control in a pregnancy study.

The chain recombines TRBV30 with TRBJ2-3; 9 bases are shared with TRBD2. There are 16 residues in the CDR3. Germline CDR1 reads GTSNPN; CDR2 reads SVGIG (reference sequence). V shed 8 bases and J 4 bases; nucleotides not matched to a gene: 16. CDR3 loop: CAGEVAGVLGADTQYF. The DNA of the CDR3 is TGTGCCGGCGAAGTAGCGGGAGTTTTGGGCGCAGATACGCAGTATTTT. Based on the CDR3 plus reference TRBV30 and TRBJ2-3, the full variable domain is SQTIHQWPATLVQPVGSPLSLECTVEGTSNPNLYWYRQAAGRGLQLLFYSVGIGQISSEVPQNLSASRPQDRQFILSSKKLLLSDSGFYLCAGEVAGVLGADTQYFGPGTRLTVL.

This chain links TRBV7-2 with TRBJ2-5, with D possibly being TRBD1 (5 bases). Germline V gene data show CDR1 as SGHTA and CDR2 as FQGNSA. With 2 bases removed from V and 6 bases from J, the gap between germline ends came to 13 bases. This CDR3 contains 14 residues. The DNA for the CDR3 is TGTGCCAGCAGCTTAAAAAACAGGCCCCAGACCCAGTACTTC. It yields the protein CASSLKNRPQTQYF.

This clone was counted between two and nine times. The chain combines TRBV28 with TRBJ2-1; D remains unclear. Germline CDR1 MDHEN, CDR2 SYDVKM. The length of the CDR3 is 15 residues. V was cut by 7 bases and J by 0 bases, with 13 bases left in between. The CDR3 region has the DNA TGTGCCAGCACCACCCCCATCGGCTCCTACAATGAGCAGTTCTTC. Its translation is CASTTPIGSYNEQFF. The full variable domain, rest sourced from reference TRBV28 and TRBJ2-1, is DVKVTQSSRYLVKRTGEKVFLECVQDMDHENMFWYRQDPGLGLRLIYFSYDVKMKEKGDIPEGYSVSREKKERFSLILESASTNQTSMYLCASTTPIGSYNEQFFGPGTRLTVL.

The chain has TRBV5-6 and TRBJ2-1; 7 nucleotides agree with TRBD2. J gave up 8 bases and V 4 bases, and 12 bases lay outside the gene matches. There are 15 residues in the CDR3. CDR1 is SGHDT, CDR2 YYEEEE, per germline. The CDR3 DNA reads TGTGCCAGCAGCCCAGGACTAGGGGATGGGGATGAGCAGTTCTTC. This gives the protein CASSPGLGDGDEQFF.

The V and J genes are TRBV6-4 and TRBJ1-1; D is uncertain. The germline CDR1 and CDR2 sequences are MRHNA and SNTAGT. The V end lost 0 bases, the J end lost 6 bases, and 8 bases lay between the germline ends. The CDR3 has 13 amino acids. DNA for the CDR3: TGTGCCAGCAGTGACTCGGTAACGGCTGAAGCTTTCTTT. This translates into CASSDSVTAEAFF.

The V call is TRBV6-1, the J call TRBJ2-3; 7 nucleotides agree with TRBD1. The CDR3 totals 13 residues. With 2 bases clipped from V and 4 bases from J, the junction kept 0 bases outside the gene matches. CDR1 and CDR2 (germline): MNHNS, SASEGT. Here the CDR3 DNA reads TGTGCCAGCAGTGAACAGGGGGCAGATACGCAGTATTTT. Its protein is CASSEQGADTQYF.

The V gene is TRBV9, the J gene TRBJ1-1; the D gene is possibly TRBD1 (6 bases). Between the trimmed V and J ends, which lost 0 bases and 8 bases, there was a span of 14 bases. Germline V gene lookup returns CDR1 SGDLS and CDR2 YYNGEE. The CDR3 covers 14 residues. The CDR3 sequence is CASSVGTGTREAFF. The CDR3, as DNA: TGTGCCAGCAGCGTAGGTACAGGGACACGCGAAGCTTTCTTT.

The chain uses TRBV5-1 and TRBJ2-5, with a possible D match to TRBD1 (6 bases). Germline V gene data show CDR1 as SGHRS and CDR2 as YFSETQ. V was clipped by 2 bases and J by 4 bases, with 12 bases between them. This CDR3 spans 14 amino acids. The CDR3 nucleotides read TGCGCCAGCAGCTTCCAGGGGAGCGCAGAGACCCAGTACTTC. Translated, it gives CASSFQGSAETQYF.

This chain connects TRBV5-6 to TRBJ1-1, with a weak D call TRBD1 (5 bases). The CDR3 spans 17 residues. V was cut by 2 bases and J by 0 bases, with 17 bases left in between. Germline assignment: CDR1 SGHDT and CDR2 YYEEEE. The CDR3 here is CASSFRFGSGMNTEAFF. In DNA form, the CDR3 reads TGTGCCAGCAGCTTCCGATTTGGTTCAGGGATGAACACTGAAGCTTTCTTT.

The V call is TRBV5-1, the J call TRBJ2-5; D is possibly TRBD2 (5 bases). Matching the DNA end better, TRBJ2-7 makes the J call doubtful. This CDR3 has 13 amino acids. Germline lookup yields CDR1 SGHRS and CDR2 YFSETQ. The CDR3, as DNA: TGCGCCAGCAGCTTCCGGGGTGAAGGCGAGCAGTACTTC. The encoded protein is CASSFRGEGEQYF.

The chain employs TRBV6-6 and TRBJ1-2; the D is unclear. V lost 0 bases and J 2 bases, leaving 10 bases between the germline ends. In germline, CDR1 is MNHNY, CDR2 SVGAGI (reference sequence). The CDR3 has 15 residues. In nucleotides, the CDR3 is TGTGCCAGCAGTTACTCGAAGGCAGGAAACTATGGCTACACCTTC. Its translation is CASSYSKAGNYGYTF.

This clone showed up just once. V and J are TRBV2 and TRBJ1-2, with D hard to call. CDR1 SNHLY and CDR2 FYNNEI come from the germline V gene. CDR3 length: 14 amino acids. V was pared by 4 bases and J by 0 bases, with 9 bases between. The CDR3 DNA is TGTGCCAGCAGTGCTGGCATCACTAACTATGGCTACACCTTC. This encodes CASSAGITNYGYTF. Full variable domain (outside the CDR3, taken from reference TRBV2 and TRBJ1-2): EPEVTQTPSHQVTQMGQEVILRCVPISNHLYFYWYRQILGQKVEFLVSFYNNEISEKSEIFDDQFSVERPDGSNFTLKIRSTKLEDSAMYFCASSAGITNYGYTFGSGTRLTVV.

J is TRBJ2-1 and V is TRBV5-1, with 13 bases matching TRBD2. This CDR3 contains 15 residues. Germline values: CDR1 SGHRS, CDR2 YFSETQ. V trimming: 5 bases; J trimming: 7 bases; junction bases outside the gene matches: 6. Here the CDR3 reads CASSRGLAGLNEQFF. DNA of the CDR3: TGCGCCAGCAGTCGGGGACTAGCGGGGTTAAATGAGCAGTTCTTC.

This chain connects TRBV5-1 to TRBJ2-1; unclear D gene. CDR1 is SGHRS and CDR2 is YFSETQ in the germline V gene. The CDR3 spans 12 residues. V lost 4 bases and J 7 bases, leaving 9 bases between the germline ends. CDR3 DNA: TGCGCCAGCAGCGGAGACTTGAATGAGCAGTTCTTC. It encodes CASSGDLNEQFF.

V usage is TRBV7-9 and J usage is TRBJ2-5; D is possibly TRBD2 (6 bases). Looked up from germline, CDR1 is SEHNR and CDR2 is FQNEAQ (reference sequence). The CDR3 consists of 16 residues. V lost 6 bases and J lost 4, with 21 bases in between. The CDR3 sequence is CASRRRGSRRGETQYF. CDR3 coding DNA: TGTGCCAGCAGGCGTCGAGGCTCTCGGAGGGGAGAGACCCAGTACTTC.

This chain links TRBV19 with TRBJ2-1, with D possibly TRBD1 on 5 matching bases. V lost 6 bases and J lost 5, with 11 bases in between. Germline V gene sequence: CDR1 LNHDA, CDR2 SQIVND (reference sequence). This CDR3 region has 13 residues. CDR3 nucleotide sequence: TGTGCCAGTAGGGGGCAGGGAAACAATGAGCAGTTCTTC. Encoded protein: CASRGQGNNEQFF.

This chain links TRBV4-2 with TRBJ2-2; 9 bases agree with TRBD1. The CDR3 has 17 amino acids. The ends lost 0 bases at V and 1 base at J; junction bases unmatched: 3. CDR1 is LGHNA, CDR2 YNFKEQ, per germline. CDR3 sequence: CASSQDRGQGNTGELFF. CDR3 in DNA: TGTGCCAGCAGCCAAGATCGGGGACAGGGGAACACCGGGGAGCTGTTTTTT.

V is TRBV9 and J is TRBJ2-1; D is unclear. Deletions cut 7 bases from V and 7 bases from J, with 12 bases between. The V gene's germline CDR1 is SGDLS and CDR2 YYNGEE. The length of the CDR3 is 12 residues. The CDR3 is CASAAYENEQFF. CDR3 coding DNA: TGTGCCAGCGCCGCGTATGAAAATGAGCAGTTCTTC.

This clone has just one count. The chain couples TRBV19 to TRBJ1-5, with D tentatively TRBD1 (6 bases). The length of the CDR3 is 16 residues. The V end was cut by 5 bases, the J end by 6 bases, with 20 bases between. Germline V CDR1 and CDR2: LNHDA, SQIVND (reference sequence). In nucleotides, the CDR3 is TGTGCCAGTAGTCGACCCCGACAGGTTCGGGGTCAGCCCCAGCATTTT. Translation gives CASSRPRQVRGQPQHF.

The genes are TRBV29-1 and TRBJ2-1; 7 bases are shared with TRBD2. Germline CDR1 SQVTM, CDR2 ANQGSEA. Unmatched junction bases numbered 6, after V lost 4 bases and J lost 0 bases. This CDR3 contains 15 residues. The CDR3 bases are TGCAGCGTTGGAATGGGGGGGGGCTCCTACAATGAGCAGTTCTTC. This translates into CSVGMGGGSYNEQFF.

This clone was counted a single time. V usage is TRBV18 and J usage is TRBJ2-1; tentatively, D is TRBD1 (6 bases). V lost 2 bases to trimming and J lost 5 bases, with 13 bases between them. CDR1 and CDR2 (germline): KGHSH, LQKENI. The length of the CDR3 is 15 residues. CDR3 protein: CASSPLAQGDNEQFF. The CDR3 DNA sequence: TGTGCCAGCTCACCATTGGCACAGGGCGACAATGAGCAGTTCTTC. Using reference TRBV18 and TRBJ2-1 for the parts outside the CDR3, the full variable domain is NAGVMQNPRHLVRRRGQEARLRCSPMKGHSHVYWYRQLPEEGLKFMVYLQKENIIDESGMPKERFSAEFPKEGPSILRIQQVVRGDSAAYFCASSPLAQGDNEQFFGPGTRLTVL.